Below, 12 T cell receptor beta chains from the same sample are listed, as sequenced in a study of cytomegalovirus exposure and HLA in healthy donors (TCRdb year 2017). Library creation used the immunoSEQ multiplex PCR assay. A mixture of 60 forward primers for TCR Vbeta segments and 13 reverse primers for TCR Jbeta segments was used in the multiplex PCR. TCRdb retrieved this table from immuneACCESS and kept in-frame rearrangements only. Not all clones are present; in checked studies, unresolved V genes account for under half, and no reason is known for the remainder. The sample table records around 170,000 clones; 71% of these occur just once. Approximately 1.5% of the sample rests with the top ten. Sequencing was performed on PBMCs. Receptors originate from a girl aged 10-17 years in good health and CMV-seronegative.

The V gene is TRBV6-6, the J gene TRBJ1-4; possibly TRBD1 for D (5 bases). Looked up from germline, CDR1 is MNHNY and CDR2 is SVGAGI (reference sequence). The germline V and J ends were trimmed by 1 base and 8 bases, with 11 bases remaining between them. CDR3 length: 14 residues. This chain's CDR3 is CASSYLDKGEKLFF. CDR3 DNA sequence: TGTGCCAGCAGTTACTTGGACAAGGGGGAAAAACTGTTTTTT.

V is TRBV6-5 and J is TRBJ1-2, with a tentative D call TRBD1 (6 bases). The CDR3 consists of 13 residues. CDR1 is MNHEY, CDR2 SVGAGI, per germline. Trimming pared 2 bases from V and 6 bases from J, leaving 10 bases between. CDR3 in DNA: TGTGCCAGCAGTTACAACAGGGTCGATGGCTACACCTTC. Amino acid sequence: CASSYNRVDGYTF.

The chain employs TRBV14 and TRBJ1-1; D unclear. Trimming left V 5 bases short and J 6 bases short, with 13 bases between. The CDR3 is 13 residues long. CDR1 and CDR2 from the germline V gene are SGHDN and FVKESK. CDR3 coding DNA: TGTGCCAGCAGCTGGTCAAGTGCGGCTGAAGCTTTCTTT. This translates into CASSWSSAAEAFF.

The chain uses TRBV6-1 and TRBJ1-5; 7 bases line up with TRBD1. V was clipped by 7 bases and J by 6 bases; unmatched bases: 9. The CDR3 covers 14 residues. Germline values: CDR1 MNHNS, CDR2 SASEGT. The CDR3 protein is CASIPSRQGQPQHF. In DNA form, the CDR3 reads TGTGCCAGCATCCCCAGTAGACAGGGTCAGCCCCAGCATTTT.

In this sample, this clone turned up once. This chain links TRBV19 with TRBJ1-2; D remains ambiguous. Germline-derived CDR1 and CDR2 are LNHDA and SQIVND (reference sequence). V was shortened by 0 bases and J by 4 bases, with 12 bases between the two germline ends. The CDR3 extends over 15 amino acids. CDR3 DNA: TGTGCCAGTAGTATAGATCCGGTCTCATCCTATGGCTACACCTTC. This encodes CASSIDPVSSYGYTF.

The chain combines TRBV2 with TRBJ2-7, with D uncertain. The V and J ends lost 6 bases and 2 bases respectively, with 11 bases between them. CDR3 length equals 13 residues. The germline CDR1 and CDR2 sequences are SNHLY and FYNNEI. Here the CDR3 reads CASRRQVTYEQYF. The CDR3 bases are TGTGCCAGCAGAAGGCAGGTAACCTACGAGCAGTACTTC.

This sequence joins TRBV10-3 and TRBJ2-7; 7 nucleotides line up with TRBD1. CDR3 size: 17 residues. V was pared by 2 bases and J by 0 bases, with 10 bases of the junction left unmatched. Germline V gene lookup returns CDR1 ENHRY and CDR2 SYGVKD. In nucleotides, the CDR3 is TGTGCCATCAGTGAGAGCCCCCTACAGGGGAGCTCCTACGAGCAGTACTTC. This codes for CAISESPLQGSSYEQYF.

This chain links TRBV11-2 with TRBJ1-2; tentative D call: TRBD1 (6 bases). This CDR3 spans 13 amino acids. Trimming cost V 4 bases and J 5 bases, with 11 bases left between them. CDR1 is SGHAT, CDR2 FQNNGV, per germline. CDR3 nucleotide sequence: TGTGCCAGCAGCTATAATCAGGGGTATGGCTACACCTTC. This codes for CASSYNQGYGYTF.

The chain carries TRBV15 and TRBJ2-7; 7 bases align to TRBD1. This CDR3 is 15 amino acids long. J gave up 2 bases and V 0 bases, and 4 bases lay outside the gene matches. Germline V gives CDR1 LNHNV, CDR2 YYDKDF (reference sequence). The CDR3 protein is CATSRDPGTAYEQYF. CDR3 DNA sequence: TGTGCCACCAGCAGAGATCCCGGGACAGCCTACGAGCAGTACTTC. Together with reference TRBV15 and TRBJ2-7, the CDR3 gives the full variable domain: DAMVIQNPRYQVTQFGKPVTLSCSQTLNHNVMYWYQQKSSQAPKLLFHYYDKDFNNEADTPDNFQSRRPNTSFCFLDIRSPGLGDTAMYLCATSRDPGTAYEQYFGPGTRLTVT.

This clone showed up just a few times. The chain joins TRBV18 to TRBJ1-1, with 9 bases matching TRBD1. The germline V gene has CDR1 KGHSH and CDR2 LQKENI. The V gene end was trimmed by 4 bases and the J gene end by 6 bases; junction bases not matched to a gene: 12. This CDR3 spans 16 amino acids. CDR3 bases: TGTGCCAGCTCACTGGGACAGGGTCCTGTTATCGCTGAAGCTTTCTTT. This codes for CASSLGQGPVIAEAFF. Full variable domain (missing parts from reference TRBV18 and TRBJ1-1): NAGVMQNPRHLVRRRGQEARLRCSPMKGHSHVYWYRQLPEEGLKFMVYLQKENIIDESGMPKERFSAEFPKEGPSILRIQQVVRGDSAAYFCASSLGQGPVIAEAFFGQGTRLTVV.

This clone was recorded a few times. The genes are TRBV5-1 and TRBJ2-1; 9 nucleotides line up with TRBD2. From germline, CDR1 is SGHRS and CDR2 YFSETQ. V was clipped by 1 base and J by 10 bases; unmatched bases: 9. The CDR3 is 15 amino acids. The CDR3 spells CASSLLGGGVDEQFF. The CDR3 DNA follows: TGCGCCAGCAGCTTGCTTGGCGGGGGGGTTGACGAGCAGTTCTTC.

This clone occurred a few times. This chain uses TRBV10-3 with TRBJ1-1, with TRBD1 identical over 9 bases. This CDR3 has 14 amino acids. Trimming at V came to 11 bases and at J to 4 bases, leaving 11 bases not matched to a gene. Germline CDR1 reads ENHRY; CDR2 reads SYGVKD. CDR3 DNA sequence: TGTGCCGTAAGACCTCCGGGACAGGGCACTGAAGCTTTCTTT. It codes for CAVRPPGQGTEAFF.